Listed below are T cell receptor beta chains from one sample, sequenced in a study of cytomegalovirus exposure and HLA in healthy donors. Using immunoSEQ multiplex PCR, the repertoire was profiled, and TCRdb retains in-frame clones only, with some absent. The repertoire consists of some 150,000 clones, with over 70% occurring once and the leading ten covering more than 9.5%. Sequenced material: PBMCs. The receptor source for this set is a man aged 18 to 30 in good health and CMV-seropositive. Both conserved end residues are part of each CDR3. Fields, in order: clone size, V gene, J gene, D gene, CDR3 DNA, CDR3 protein. The D gene is left open where the match is weak. The size field is filled for only some rows; it gives once, few, many or a size class.

clone size: .; V gene: TRBV6-6; J gene: TRBJ2-5; D gene: TRBD2; CDR3 DNA: TGTGCCAGCAGTTACGCGGAAGCGGGGAGGGGAGAGACCCAGTACTTC; CDR3 protein: CASSYAEAGRGETQYF
clone size: .; V gene: TRBV29-1; J gene: TRBJ2-7; D gene: TRBD2; CDR3 DNA: TGCAGCGCCGGAGCGAGGAGCGGGAGAACCTACGAGCAGTACTTC; CDR3 protein: CSAGARSGRTYEQYF
clone size: .; V gene: TRBV7-2; J gene: TRBJ2-5; D gene: TRBD2; CDR3 DNA: TGTGCCAGCAGCTTTCCAAGGACTAGCGGGAGTCGGGAGCAGTACTTC; CDR3 protein: CASSFPRTSGSREQYF
clone size: .; V gene: TRBV5-6; J gene: TRBJ2-7; D gene: TRBD2; CDR3 DNA: TGTGCCAGCAGCTTGCGTAGCGGGGGGGATCCCTACGAGCAGTACTTC; CDR3 protein: CASSLRSGGDPYEQYF
clone size: .; V gene: TRBV5-5; J gene: TRBJ2-1; D gene: TRBD1; CDR3 DNA: TGTGCCAGCAGGTCCGGGACAGGGGGAGGCAATGAGCAGTTCTTC; CDR3 protein: CASRSGTGGGNEQFF
clone size: .; V gene: TRBV2; J gene: TRBJ1-2; D gene: TRBD1; CDR3 DNA: TGTGCCAGCAGTGTATTACAGGGGGCGCGAGATAAGGATGGCTACACCTTC; CDR3 protein: CASSVLQGARDKDGYTF
clone size: .; V gene: TRBV30; J gene: TRBJ2-7; D gene: TRBD2; CDR3 DNA: TGTGCCTGGACCGATGGACCGGGAGGCTACGAGCAGTACTTC; CDR3 protein: CAWTDGPGGYEQYF
clone size: .; V gene: TRBV11-2; J gene: TRBJ2-7; D gene: .; CDR3 DNA: TGTGCCAGCAGCTTAGATGTACCCTCAGGGTCCGAGCAGTACTTC; CDR3 protein: CASSLDVPSGSEQYF
clone size: .; V gene: TRBV5-1; J gene: TRBJ2-2; D gene: .; CDR3 DNA: TGCGCCAGCAGCTTCGGTGCCACCGGGGAGCTGTTTTTT; CDR3 protein: CASSFGATGELFF
clone size: once; V gene: TRBV5-1; J gene: TRBJ2-6; D gene: .; CDR3 DNA: TGCGCCAGCAGCTTCGATTCTGGGGCCAACGGCCTGACTTTC; CDR3 protein: CASSFDSGANGLTF
clone size: .; V gene: TRBV15; J gene: TRBJ1-6; D gene: TRBD1; CDR3 DNA: TGTGCCACCAGCTTAACCCGGGACAGGGTTTCACCCCTCCACTTT; CDR3 protein: CATSLTRDRVSPLHF
clone size: once; V gene: TRBV11-3; J gene: TRBJ2-1; D gene: TRBD2; CDR3 DNA: TGTGCCAGCAGCGAACTTAGCGGGAACCACAATGAGCAGTTCTTC; CDR3 protein: CASSELSGNHNEQFF
clone size: .; V gene: TRBV27; J gene: TRBJ2-7; D gene: TRBD2; CDR3 DNA: TGTGCCAGCAGTCTCCGACTAGCGGGATTCTACGAGCAGTACTTC; CDR3 protein: CASSLRLAGFYEQYF
clone size: few; V gene: TRBV30; J gene: TRBJ2-1; D gene: .; CDR3 DNA: TGTGCCTGGAGTTCTGGGTCTAGCTCCTACAATGAGCAGTTCTTC; CDR3 protein: CAWSSGSSSYNEQFF
clone size: .; V gene: TRBV9; J gene: TRBJ2-7; D gene: .; CDR3 DNA: TGTGCCAGCAGCTTGGGGGGGCGCTCCTACGAGCAGTACTTC; CDR3 protein: CASSLGGRSYEQYF
clone size: .; V gene: TRBV4-1; J gene: TRBJ1-1; D gene: .; CDR3 DNA: TGCGCCAGCAGCCAAGAAGGGGGAGGGGGCACTGAAGCTTTCTTT; CDR3 protein: CASSQEGGGGTEAFF
clone size: once; V gene: TRBV5-1; J gene: TRBJ2-5; D gene: TRBD2; CDR3 DNA: TGCGCCAGCAGCTTCGCCGGGACTAGAGGGGAGACCCAGTACTTC; CDR3 protein: CASSFAGTRGETQYF
clone size: .; V gene: TRBV27; J gene: TRBJ1-5; D gene: TRBD1; CDR3 DNA: TGTGCCAGCAGTCACAGGGGGACGAATCAGCCCCAGCATTTT; CDR3 protein: CASSHRGTNQPQHF
clone size: .; V gene: TRBV2; J gene: TRBJ2-1; D gene: .; CDR3 DNA: TGTGCCAGCAGTCCCCTACCTCGGGATGAGCAGTTCTTC; CDR3 protein: CASSPLPRDEQFF
clone size: .; V gene: TRBV6-6; J gene: TRBJ2-1; D gene: TRBD2; CDR3 DNA: TGTGCCAGCAGCCCCGGGACTAGTAACAATGAGCAGTTCTTC; CDR3 protein: CASSPGTSNNEQFF
clone size: .; V gene: TRBV29-1; J gene: TRBJ1-3; D gene: TRBD1; CDR3 DNA: TGCAGCGCTCTTGGAAGGACAGGGGCGCTGTTAGGAAACACCATATATTTT; CDR3 protein: CSALGRTGALLGNTIYF
clone size: .; V gene: TRBV7-2; J gene: TRBJ2-5; D gene: .; CDR3 DNA: TGTGCCAGCAGTCCTAACCGAGGGCGGCAAGAGACCCAGTACTTC; CDR3 protein: CASSPNRGRQETQYF
clone size: .; V gene: TRBV5-1; J gene: TRBJ1-4; D gene: .; CDR3 DNA: TGCGCCAGCCGAGTTGCAACTAATGAAAAACTGTTTTTT; CDR3 protein: CASRVATNEKLFF
clone size: .; V gene: TRBV19; J gene: TRBJ1-5; D gene: TRBD1; CDR3 DNA: TGTGCCAGTACCCACAGGGGTGGTCAGCCCCAGCATTTT; CDR3 protein: CASTHRGGQPQHF
clone size: .; V gene: TRBV28; J gene: TRBJ1-2; D gene: .; CDR3 DNA: TGTGCCAGCAGTGTGGGAGTGTTAGGCTACACCTTC; CDR3 protein: CASSVGVLGYTF
clone size: .; V gene: TRBV7-3; J gene: TRBJ2-3; D gene: .; CDR3 DNA: TGTGCCAGCAGCTTATCGGGAGATACGCAGTATTTT; CDR3 protein: CASSLSGDTQYF
clone size: once; V gene: TRBV5-5; J gene: TRBJ1-1; D gene: TRBD1; CDR3 DNA: TGTGCCAGCAGCATGACAGGGAGTAACACTGAAGCTTTCTTT; CDR3 protein: CASSMTGSNTEAFF
clone size: .; V gene: TRBV2; J gene: TRBJ2-1; D gene: .; CDR3 DNA: TGTGCCAGCACTCCCGGGGGACGCTGGTTCTTC; CDR3 protein: CASTPGGRWFF
clone size: .; V gene: TRBV27; J gene: TRBJ1-1; D gene: .; CDR3 DNA: TGTGCCAGCAGTTTATCAGGGAGGGCTGAAGCTTTCTTT; CDR3 protein: CASSLSGRAEAFF
clone size: .; V gene: TRBV29-1; J gene: TRBJ2-1; D gene: .; CDR3 DNA: TGCAGCGTTGATGGTTTAGCGGAATCACTCGAATCGGGAGAGCAGTTCTTC; CDR3 protein: CSVDGLAESLESGEQFF
clone size: .; V gene: TRBV19; J gene: TRBJ2-7; D gene: .; CDR3 DNA: TGTGCCAGTAGTATGGAGCAGGGTAGGGGATACGAGCAGTACTTC; CDR3 protein: CASSMEQGRGYEQYF
clone size: .; V gene: TRBV7-6; J gene: TRBJ1-1; D gene: TRBD1; CDR3 DNA: TGTGCCAGCAGCGCCCCCCGCGGACAGGCAAACACTGAAGCTTTCTTT; CDR3 protein: CASSAPRGQANTEAFF
clone size: .; V gene: TRBV21-1; J gene: TRBJ2-3; D gene: .; CDR3 DNA: TGTGCCAGCAGCAAAGTCCGCCGAGGGCGGGATACGCAGTATTTT; CDR3 protein: CASSKVRRGRDTQYF
clone size: .; V gene: TRBV6-1; J gene: TRBJ1-3; D gene: TRBD1; CDR3 DNA: TGTGCCACCCGACAGGGACTCTCTGGAAACACCATATATTTT; CDR3 protein: CATRQGLSGNTIYF
clone size: few; V gene: TRBV4-3; J gene: TRBJ1-2; D gene: .; CDR3 DNA: TGCGCCAGCAGCCAAACGCGTGGGGGCGGAATCATCTATGGCTACACCTTC; CDR3 protein: CASSQTRGGGIIYGYTF
clone size: .; V gene: TRBV14; J gene: TRBJ2-1; D gene: TRBD2; CDR3 DNA: TGTGCCAGCAGCCACCCCGGACTAGCGATCGATGAGCAGTTCTTC; CDR3 protein: CASSHPGLAIDEQFF
clone size: few; V gene: TRBV5-4; J gene: TRBJ2-1; D gene: .; CDR3 DNA: TGTGCCAGCAGCTCAGACAGCAATGAGCAGTTCTTC; CDR3 protein: CASSSDSNEQFF
clone size: .; V gene: TRBV19; J gene: TRBJ2-1; D gene: .; CDR3 DNA: TGTGCCAGTAGTATAGGCCCAGCAGGTTACTTCTACAATGAGCAGTTCTTC; CDR3 protein: CASSIGPAGYFYNEQFF
clone size: .; V gene: TRBV14; J gene: TRBJ2-6; D gene: .; CDR3 DNA: TGTGCCAGCAGCCAAGCACGGGGTTCTGGGGCCAACGTCCTGACTTTC; CDR3 protein: CASSQARGSGANVLTF
clone size: few; V gene: TRBV6-1; J gene: TRBJ1-3; D gene: .; CDR3 DNA: TGTGCCAGCAGTGACGATGACTGGGACACTCATTTCTCTGGAAACACCATATATTTT; CDR3 protein: CASSDDDWDTHFSGNTIYF
clone size: .; V gene: TRBV7-2; J gene: TRBJ2-7; D gene: .; CDR3 DNA: TGTGCCAGCAGCTTAGAGGCGGGGGCCGACGAGCAGTACTTC; CDR3 protein: CASSLEAGADEQYF
clone size: .; V gene: TRBV2; J gene: TRBJ2-1; D gene: .; CDR3 DNA: TGTGCCAGCAGTGAAGCGCTATTGAACAGGGAGTTCTTC; CDR3 protein: CASSEALLNREFF
clone size: .; V gene: TRBV10-1; J gene: TRBJ2-7; D gene: .; CDR3 DNA: TGCGCCAGCTCGGACAGCACGTTTCCCTACGAGCAGTACTTC; CDR3 protein: CASSDSTFPYEQYF
clone size: .; V gene: TRBV9; J gene: TRBJ2-3; D gene: TRBD2; CDR3 DNA: TGTGCCAGCAGCGTGAGAGCGGGAGTCACAGATACGCAGTATTTT; CDR3 protein: CASSVRAGVTDTQYF
clone size: .; V gene: TRBV5-1; J gene: TRBJ2-3; D gene: .; CDR3 DNA: TGCGCCAGCAGCCCTCAGTCCGGGGATACGCAGTATTTT; CDR3 protein: CASSPQSGDTQYF
clone size: few; V gene: TRBV10-3; J gene: TRBJ1-6; D gene: .; CDR3 DNA: TGTGCCATCAGTCCTGGGAGGGATTCACCCCTCCACTTT; CDR3 protein: CAISPGRDSPLHF
clone size: .; V gene: TRBV27; J gene: TRBJ1-5; D gene: .; CDR3 DNA: TGTGCCAGCAACGTAAGGGGATCCGATCAGCCCCAGCATTTT; CDR3 protein: CASNVRGSDQPQHF
clone size: .; V gene: TRBV14; J gene: TRBJ2-2; D gene: .; CDR3 DNA: TGTGCCAGCAGTCCCCGGGGGATGAACACCGGGGAGCTGTTTTTT; CDR3 protein: CASSPRGMNTGELFF